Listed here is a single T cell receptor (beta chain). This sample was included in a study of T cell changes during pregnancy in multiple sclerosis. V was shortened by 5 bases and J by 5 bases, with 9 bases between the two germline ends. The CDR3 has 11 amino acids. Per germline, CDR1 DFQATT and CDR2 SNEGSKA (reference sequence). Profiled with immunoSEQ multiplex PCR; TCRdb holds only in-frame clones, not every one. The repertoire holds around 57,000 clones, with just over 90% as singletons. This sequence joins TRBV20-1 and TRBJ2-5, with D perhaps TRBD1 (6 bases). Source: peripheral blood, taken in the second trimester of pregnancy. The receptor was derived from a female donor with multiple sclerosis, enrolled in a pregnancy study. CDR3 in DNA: TGCAGTGCTGCCCAGGGGGAGACCCAGTACTTC. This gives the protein CSAAQGETQYF.